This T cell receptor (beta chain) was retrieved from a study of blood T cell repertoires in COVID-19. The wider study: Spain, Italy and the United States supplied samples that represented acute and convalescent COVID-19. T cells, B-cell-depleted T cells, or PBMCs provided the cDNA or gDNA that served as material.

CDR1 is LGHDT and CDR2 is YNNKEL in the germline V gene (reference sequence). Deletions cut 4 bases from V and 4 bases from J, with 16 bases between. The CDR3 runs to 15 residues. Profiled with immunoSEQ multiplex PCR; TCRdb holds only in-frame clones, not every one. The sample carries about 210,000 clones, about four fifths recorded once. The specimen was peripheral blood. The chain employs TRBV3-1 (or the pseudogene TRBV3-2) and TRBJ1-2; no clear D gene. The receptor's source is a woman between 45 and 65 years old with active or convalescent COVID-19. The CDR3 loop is CASSLLIGGPYGYTF. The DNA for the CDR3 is TGTGCCAGCAGCCTCCTTATCGGAGGCCCCTATGGCTACACCTTC.